The source of this T cell receptor (beta chain) is a study of CD8 T cells in Susac syndrome. Findings and limits, study-wide: An acknowledgment was made by the study that its TCR sequencing and HLA analysis involved relatively few individuals.

In Susac syndrome patients, recently defined diagnostic criteria for definite or probable disease were met. TEMRA cells were enriched by FACS, and CD4+ and CD8+ T cells were negatively isolated. This clonotype was detected only once. Its antigen remains unidentified. Trimming removed 0 bases from V and 2 bases from J, with 7 bases in between. The CDR3 length is 13 residues. From germline, CDR1 is DFQATT and CDR2 SNEGSKA (reference sequence). The RNA, about 0.45 to 1 ug, was put through reverse transcription using random hexamers. In TCRdb, the immunoSEQ multiplex PCR reads were re-called with MiXCR into one record per CDR3 protein. The sample includes about 180,000 distinct CDR3 sequences, around 94% seen only once; the top ten take 0.095% to 0.1%.

The sequenced sample was CD4+ T cells from PBMCs. The sequence was obtained from a human donor with Susac syndrome. The chain carries TRBV20-1 and TRBJ1-2; TRBD1 is a possible D gene (5 bases). The CDR3 is CSAREGVNYGYTF. For the CDR3, the DNA is TGCAGTGCTAGAGAGGGGGTAAACTATGGCTACACCTTC.